The subject of this entry is one T cell receptor beta chain. No antigen is known for it. Both 60 Vbeta primers and 13 Jbeta primers went into the PCR. Authors' analysis steps: Some 11 million of the about 80 million unique TCR beta chains counted in a later analysis were shared. Here immunoSEQ multiplex PCR was the method, and the copy in TCRdb shows in-frame clones only, minus some. The V and J calls and clone size are taken from that table; D and trimming were inferred from the DNA. Seen here are about 94,000 clones, around 66% observed once, and the top ten hold 3% to 5%. The data originate from a study of cytomegalovirus exposure and HLA in healthy donors. The CDR3 covers 16 residues. Germline CDR1 and CDR2: LNHDA and SQIVND (reference sequence). Unmatched junction bases numbered 10, after V lost 3 bases and J lost 6 bases. Whole-study results and caveats: A later examination showed that TCR association rates differed by HLA locus, with DRB1 most and HLA-C fewest. Several of the most significant clusters appeared, in a later analysis, to be linked to common viral pathogens. A few CMV-associated chains were confirmed in vitro to be specific for CMV antigens.

Sequenced: PBMCs. The V call is TRBV19, the J call TRBJ2-3; TRBD2 aligns across 9 bases. This receptor was obtained from a man aged 25-45 years in good health and CMV-seronegative. Here the CDR3 reads CASSMGLAGFGDTQYF. In DNA, the CDR3 is TGTGCCAGTAGTATGGGACTAGCAGGTTTTGGGGATACGCAGTATTTT. The full variable domain, its missing parts supplied by reference TRBV19 and TRBJ2-3, is DGGITQSPKYLFRKEGQNVTLSCEQNLNHDAMYWYRQDPGQGLRLIYYSQIVNDFQKGDIAEGYSVSREKKESFPLTVTSAQKNPTAFYLCASSMGLAGFGDTQYFGPGTRLTVL.